Reported below is one T cell receptor (beta chain). The data originate from a study of shared clonotypes between healthy human individuals. Looked up from germline, CDR1 is KGHSH and CDR2 is LQKENI. V lost 3 bases, J lost 4 bases, and 8 bases stayed unmatched. The CDR3 consists of 15 residues. Caucasian adults living in Nashville, Tennessee, provided all samples. The data were produced by immunoSEQ multiplex PCR, yet TCRdb's version contains in-frame clones alone and is incomplete. Among millions of clones listed, around nine tenths were seen once. The sample was naive CD4+ T cells sorted from blood. Subset meaning: CD45RA+ positively selected. The chain couples TRBV18 to TRBJ1-2; 7 bases are shared with TRBD1. This clonotype was obtained from a man in his late teens or twenties in good health. The CDR3 is CASSPIQGGLYGYTF. The CDR3, as DNA: TGTGCCAGCTCACCGATTCAAGGGGGCCTCTATGGCTACACCTTC.